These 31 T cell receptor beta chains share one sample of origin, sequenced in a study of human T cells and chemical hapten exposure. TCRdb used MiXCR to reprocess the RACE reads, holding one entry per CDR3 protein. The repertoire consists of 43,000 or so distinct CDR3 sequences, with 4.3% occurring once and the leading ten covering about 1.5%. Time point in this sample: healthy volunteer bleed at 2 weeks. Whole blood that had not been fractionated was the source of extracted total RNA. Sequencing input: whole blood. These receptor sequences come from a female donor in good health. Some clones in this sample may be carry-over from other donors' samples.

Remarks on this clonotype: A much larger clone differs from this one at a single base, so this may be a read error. The CDR3 reads CASRPRTDDGYTF. The CDR3 bases are TGTGCCAGCAGGCCCAGGACAGACGATGGCTACACCTTC. This sequence joins TRBV12-3 or TRBV12-4 and TRBJ1-2, with D tentatively TRBD1 (6 bases). The CDR3 is made up of 13 amino acids. The V end lost 6 bases, the J end lost 6 bases, and 14 bases lay between the germline ends.

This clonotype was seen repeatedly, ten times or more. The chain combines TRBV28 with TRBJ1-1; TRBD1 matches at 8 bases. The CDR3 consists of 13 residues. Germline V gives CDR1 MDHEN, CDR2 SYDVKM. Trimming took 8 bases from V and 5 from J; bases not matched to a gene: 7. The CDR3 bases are TGTGCCAGCCGCGAACAGGGGGAGACTGAAGCTTTCTTT. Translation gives CASREQGETEAFF. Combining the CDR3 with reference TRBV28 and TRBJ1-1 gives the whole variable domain DVKVTQSSRYLVKRTGEKVFLECVQDMDHENMFWYRQDPGLGLRLIYFSYDVKMKEKGDIPEGYSVSREKKERFSLILESASTNQTSMYLCASREQGETEAFFGQGTRLTVV.

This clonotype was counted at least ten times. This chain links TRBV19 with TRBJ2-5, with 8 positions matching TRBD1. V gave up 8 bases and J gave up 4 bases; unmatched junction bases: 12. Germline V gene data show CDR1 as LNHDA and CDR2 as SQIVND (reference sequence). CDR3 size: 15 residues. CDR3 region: CASSALGQGGETQYF. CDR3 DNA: TGTGCCAGTTCCGCTCTAGGACAGGGTGGAGAGACCCAGTACTTC.

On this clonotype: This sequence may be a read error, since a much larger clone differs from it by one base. The CDR3 region has the DNA TGTGCTAGTGGCCCCCCTACAGGTCATGACCAGTTCTTC. It specifies CASGPPTGHDQFF. The V call is TRBV12-5, the J call TRBJ2-1, with D perhaps TRBD1 (5 bases). CDR1 is LGHNT and CDR2 is FRNRAP in the germline V gene. The CDR3 consists of 13 residues.

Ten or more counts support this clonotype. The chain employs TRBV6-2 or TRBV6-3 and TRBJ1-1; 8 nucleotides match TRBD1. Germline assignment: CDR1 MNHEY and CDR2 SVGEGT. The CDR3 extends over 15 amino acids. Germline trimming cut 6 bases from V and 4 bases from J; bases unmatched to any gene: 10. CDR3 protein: CASRRGGQGSTEAFF. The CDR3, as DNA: TGTGCCAGCAGAAGGGGCGGACAGGGAAGCACTGAAGCTTTCTTT.

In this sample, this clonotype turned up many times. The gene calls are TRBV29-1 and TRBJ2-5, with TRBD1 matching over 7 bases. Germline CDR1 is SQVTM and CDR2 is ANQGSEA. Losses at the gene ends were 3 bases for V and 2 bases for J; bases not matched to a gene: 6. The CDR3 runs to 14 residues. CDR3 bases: TGCAGCGTTGACGCCGGGACAGCACAAGAGACCCAGTACTTC. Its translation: CSVDAGTAQETQYF. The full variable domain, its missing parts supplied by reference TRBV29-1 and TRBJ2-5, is SAVISQKPSRDICQRGTSLTIQCQVDSQVTMMFWYRQQPGQSLTLIATANQGSEATYESGFVIDKFPISRPNLTFSTLTVSNMSPEDSSIYLCSVDAGTAQETQYFGPGTRLLVL.

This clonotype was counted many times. In nucleotides, the CDR3 is TGTGCCAGCAGCCAACTGTACCACAGGGGTGGAAACACTGAAGCTTTCTTT. Its protein product is CASSQLYHRGGNTEAFF. V usage is TRBV16 and J usage is TRBJ1-1; 7 nucleotides line up with TRBD1. CDR1 and CDR2 (germline): KGHSY, FQNENV. The V and J ends lost 2 bases and 2 bases, in that order; junction bases with no gene match: 11. The CDR3 spans 17 residues.

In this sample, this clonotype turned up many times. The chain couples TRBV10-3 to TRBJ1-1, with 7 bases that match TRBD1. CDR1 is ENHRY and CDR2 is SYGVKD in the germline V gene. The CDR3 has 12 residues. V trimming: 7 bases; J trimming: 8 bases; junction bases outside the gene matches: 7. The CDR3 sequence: CAIKTGKREAFF. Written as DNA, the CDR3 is TGTGCCATCAAGACAGGGAAACGCGAAGCTTTCTTT.

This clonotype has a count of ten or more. Here the CDR3 reads CASSYSTGLKSSYNEQFF. CDR3 in DNA: TGTGCCAGCAGTTACTCGACTGGACTAAAAAGCTCCTACAATGAGCAGTTCTTC. This chain connects TRBV6-5 to TRBJ2-1, with a possible D match to TRBD2 (6 bases). Germline V lookup: CDR1 MNHEY, CDR2 SVGAGI. CDR3 length: 18 residues. The V end was cut by 0 bases, the J end by 0 bases, with 15 bases between.

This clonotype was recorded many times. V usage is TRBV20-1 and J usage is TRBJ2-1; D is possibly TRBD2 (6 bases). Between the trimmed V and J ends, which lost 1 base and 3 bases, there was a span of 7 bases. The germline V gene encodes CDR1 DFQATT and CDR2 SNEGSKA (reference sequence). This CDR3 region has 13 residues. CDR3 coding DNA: TGCAGTGCTAGAGCGGGGGACTACAATGAGCAGTTCTTC. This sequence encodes CSARAGDYNEQFF.

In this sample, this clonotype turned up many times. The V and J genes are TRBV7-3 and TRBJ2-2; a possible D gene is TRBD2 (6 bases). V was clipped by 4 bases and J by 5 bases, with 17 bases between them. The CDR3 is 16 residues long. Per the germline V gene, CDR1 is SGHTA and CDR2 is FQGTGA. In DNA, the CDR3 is TGTGCCAGCAGCTCAACAACACTAGCCGGTACCGGGGAGCTGTTTTTT. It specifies CASSSTTLAGTGELFF. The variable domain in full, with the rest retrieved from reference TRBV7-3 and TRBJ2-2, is GAGVSQTPSNKVTEKGKYVELRCDPISGHTALYWYRQSLGQGPEFLIYFQGTGAADDSGLPNDRFFAVRPEGSVSTLKIQRTERGDSAVYLCASSSTTLAGTGELFFGEGSRLTVL.

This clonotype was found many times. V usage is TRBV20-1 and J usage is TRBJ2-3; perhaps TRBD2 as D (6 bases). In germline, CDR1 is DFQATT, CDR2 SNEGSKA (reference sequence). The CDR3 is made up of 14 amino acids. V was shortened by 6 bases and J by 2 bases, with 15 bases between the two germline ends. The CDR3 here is CSADVPGDTDTQYF. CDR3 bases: TGCAGTGCGGACGTGCCGGGGGACACAGATACGCAGTATTTT.

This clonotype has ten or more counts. The DNA of the CDR3 is TGTGCCAGCAGCCAAGAGGAGAATAGCAATCAGCCCCAGCATTTT. Its protein product is CASSQEENSNQPQHF. The V call is TRBV4-2, the J call TRBJ1-5; D call uncertain. Trimming took 0 bases from V and 0 from J, leaving 6 bases between them. The germline gives CDR1 LGHNA, CDR2 YNFKEQ. The CDR3 loop spans 15 amino acids.

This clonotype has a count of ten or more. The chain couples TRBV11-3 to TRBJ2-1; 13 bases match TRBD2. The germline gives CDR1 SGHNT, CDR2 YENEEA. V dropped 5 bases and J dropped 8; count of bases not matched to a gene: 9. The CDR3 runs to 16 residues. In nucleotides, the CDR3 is TGTGCCAGCAGCACCCGTACTAGCGGGGGGGCGGATGAGCAGTTCTTC. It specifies CASSTRTSGGADEQFF. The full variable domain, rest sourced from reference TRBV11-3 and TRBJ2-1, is EAGVVQSPRYKIIEKKQPVAFWCNPISGHNTLYWYLQNLGQGPELLIRYENEEAVDDSQLPKDRFSAERLKGVDSTLKIQPAELGDSAVYLCASSTRTSGGADEQFFGPGTRLTVL.

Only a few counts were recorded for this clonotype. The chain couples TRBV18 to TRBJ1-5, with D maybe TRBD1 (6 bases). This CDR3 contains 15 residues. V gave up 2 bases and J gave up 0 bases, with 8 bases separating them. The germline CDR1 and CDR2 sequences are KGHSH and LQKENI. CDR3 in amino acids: CASSPKGVSNQPQHF. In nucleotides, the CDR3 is TGTGCCAGCTCACCAAAGGGGGTTAGCAATCAGCCCCAGCATTTT.

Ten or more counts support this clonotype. The CDR3 sequence: CASRLDRDYQPQHF. Here the CDR3 DNA reads TGTGCCAGCAGGCTGGACAGGGACTATCAGCCCCAGCATTTT. The chain recombines TRBV6-1 with TRBJ1-5; TRBD1 matches 8 bases. V shed 6 bases, J shed 5 bases, and the junction held 6 bases outside the gene matches. Germline V gene data show CDR1 as MNHNS and CDR2 as SASEGT. This CDR3 region has 14 residues.

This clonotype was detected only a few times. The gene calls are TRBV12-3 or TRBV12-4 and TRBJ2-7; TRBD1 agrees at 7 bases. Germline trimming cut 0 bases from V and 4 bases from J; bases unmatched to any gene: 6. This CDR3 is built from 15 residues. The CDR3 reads CASSLALDRAYEQYF. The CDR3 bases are TGTGCCAGCAGTTTAGCGCTTGACAGGGCTTACGAGCAGTACTTC.

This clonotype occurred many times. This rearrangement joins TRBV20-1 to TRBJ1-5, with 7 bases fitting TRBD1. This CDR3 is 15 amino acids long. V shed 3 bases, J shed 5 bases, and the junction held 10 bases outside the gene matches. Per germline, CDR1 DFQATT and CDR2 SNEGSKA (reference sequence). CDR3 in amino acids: CSASRPGGAYQPQHF. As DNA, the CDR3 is TGCAGTGCTAGTCGCCCAGGGGGTGCTTATCAGCCCCAGCATTTT.

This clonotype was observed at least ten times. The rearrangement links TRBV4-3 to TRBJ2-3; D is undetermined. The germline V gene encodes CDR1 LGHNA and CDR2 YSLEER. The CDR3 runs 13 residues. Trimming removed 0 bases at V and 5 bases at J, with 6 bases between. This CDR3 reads CASSQDHGDTQYF. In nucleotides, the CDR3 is TGCGCCAGCAGCCAAGACCACGGAGATACGCAGTATTTT.

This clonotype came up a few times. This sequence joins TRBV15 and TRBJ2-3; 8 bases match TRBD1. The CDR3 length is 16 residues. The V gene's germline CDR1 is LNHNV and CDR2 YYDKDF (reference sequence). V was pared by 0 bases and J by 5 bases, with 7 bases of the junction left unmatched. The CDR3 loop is CATSRDQTGVGDTQYF. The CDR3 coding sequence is TGTGCCACCAGCAGAGACCAGACAGGGGTAGGAGATACGCAGTATTTT.

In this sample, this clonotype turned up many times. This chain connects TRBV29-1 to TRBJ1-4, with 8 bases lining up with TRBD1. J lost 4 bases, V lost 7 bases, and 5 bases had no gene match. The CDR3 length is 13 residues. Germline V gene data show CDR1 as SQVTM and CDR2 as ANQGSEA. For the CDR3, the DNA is TGCAGCGCGACGGGACAGGATAATGAAAAACTGTTTTTT. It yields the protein CSATGQDNEKLFF.

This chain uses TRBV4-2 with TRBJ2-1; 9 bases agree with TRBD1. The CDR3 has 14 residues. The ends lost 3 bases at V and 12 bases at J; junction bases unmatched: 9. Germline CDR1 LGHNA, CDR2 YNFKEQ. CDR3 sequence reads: CASSQAEGQGAQFF. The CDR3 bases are TGTGCCAGCAGCCAGGCGGAGGGACAGGGAGCGCAGTTCTTC.

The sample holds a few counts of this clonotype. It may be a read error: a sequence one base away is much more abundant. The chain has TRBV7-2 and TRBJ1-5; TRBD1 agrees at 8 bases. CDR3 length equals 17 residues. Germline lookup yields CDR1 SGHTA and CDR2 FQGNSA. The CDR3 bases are TGTGCCAGCAGCTTAGCGTCCAGGGGGCGTGGGAATCAGCCCCAGAATTTT. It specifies CASSLASRGRGNQPQNF.

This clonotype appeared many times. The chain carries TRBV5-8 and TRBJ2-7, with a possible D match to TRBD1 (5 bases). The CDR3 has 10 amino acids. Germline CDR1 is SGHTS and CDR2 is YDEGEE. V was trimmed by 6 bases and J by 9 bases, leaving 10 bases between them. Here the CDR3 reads CASKGSLQYF. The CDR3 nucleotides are TGTGCCAGCAAGGGGTCCTTGCAGTACTTC.

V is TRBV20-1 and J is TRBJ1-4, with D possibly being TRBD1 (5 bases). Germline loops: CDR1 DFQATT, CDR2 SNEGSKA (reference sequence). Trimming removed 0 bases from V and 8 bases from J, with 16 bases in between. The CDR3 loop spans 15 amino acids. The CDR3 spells CSARDKHQGREKLFF. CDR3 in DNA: TGCAGTGCTAGAGATAAGCACCAGGGTCGGGAAAAACTGTTTTTT.

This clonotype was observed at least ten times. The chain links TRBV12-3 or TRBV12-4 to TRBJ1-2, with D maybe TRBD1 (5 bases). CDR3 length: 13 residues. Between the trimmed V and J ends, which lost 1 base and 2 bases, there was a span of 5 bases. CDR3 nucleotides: TGTGCCAGCAGTTTAGGACAGAACTATGGCTACACCTTC. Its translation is CASSLGQNYGYTF.

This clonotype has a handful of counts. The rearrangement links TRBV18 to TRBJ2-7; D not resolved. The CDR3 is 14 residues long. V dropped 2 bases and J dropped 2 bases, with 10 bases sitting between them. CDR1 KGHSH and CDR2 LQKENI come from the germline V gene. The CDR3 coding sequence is TGTGCCAGCTCACCATTGGCGTCCGCCTACGAGCAGTACTTC. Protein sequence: CASSPLASAYEQYF.

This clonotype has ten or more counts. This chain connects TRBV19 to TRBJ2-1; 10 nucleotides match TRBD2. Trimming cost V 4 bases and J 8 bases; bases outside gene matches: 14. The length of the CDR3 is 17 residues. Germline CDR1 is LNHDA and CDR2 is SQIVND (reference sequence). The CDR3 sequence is CASSNAFGLAGVDEQFF. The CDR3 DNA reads TGTGCCAGTAGTAACGCTTTCGGGCTAGCGGGGGTTGATGAGCAGTTCTTC.

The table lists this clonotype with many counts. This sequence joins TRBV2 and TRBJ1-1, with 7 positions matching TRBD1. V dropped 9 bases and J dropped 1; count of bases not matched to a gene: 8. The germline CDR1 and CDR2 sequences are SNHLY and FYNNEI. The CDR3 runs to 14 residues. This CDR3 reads CARARTGQNTEAFF. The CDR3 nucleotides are TGTGCCAGAGCCCGGACAGGACAGAACACTGAAGCTTTCTTT.

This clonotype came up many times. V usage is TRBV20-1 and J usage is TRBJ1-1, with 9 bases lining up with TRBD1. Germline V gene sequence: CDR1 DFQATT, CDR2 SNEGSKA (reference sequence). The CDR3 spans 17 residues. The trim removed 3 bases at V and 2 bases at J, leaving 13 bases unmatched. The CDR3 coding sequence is TGCAGTGCTAGGGACGACAACAGGGGGCTTTTTAACACTGAAGCTTTCTTT. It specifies CSARDDNRGLFNTEAFF.

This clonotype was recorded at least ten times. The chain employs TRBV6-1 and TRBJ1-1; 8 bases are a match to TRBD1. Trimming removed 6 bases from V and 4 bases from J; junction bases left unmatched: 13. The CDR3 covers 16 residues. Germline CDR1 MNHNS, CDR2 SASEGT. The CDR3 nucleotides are TGTGCCAGCAGCCAGGGGGCTGAATCATCGGTCACTGAAGCTTTCTTT. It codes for CASSQGAESSVTEAFF.